This T cell receptor (beta chain) was identified in a study of cytotoxic CD8 clonotypes in ibrutinib-treated CLL. This clone was counted only a few times. TCRdb's copy holds only in-frame clones and misses some; the assay was immunoSEQ multiplex PCR. The table shows under 150,000 clones, with less than 90% occurring only once. This clonotype was sampled from a human donor with chronic lymphocytic leukemia. Material: PBMCs, obtained after 24 months of ibrutinib treatment.

The CDR3 loop reads CASSRGQAYSYEQYF. The CDR3, as DNA: TGTGCCAGCAGTCGAGGACAGGCATACTCCTACGAGCAGTACTTC. V is TRBV6-5 and J is TRBJ2-7; the match to TRBD1 covers 7 bases. The V gene's germline CDR1 is MNHEY and CDR2 SVGAGI. V shed 5 bases, J shed 0 bases, and the junction held 7 bases outside the gene matches. The CDR3 length is 15 residues.